The subject of this entry is one T cell receptor beta chain. Its antigen remains unknown. The entry originates in a study of Ad26.COV2.S vaccination and SARS-CoV-2 variants. Whole-study context: Intramuscularly, Ad26.COV2.S was given either once or twice, 56 days apart. General study findings and limits: The placebo group had lower spike-specific TCR breadth than the vaccine recipients did.

Treatment indicated: roughly 18 received Ad26.COV2.S at low or high dose, single or two shots; about 5 received placebo; per-sample allocation not given. Specimen acquisition occurred on day 63 following the initial vaccine or placebo injection. Generated by immunoSEQ multiplex PCR, the TCRdb table keeps only in-frame clones and is missing some. The sample records some 460,000 clones, 89% being singletons. The sample consisted of peripheral blood, taken in a trial of Ad26.COV2.S vaccine versus placebo. This receptor was identified in a person aged 18-65 years who received the Ad26.COV2.S COVID-19 vaccine or a placebo.

DNA for the CDR3: TGTGCCAGCGGGTGGAGTGGGGAAAACTATGGCTACACCTTC. Its translation is CASGWSGENYGYTF. V and J are TRBV28 and TRBJ1-2; D ambiguous. Germline loops: CDR1 MDHEN, CDR2 SYDVKM. The V and J ends lost 8 bases and 2 bases respectively, with 15 bases between them. The CDR3 is made up of 14 amino acids.